The sequence of this T cell receptor beta chain was determined in a study of OX40 agonist ivuxolimab in advanced cancers. Some clones are missing from TCRdb's copy, which holds only in-frame ones; the method was immunoSEQ multiplex PCR. The sample shows 65,000 to 85,000 clones, roughly 92% of them seen only once. Regarding this clone: Its antigen remains unknown.

General study findings and limits: Circulating CD4+ and CD8+ T cells showed clonal expansion by week 6 at 0.1 to 3.0 mg/kg.

This CDR3 contains 13 residues. Germline V gene lookup returns CDR1 SGHRS and CDR2 YFSETQ. V was clipped by 4 bases and J by 4 bases; unmatched bases: 3. The clonotype was recovered from an adult with an advanced solid tumor such as melanoma, head and neck, liver or kidney cancer. The chain recombines TRBV5-1 with TRBJ1-1; 8 bases line up with TRBD1. The specimen comprised CD4+ or CD8+ T cells sorted from blood, sampled in a trial of the OX40 agonist ivuxolimab. The CDR3 region is CASSATGGTEAFF. The CDR3 region has the DNA TGCGCCAGCAGCGCTACAGGGGGCACTGAAGCTTTCTTT.